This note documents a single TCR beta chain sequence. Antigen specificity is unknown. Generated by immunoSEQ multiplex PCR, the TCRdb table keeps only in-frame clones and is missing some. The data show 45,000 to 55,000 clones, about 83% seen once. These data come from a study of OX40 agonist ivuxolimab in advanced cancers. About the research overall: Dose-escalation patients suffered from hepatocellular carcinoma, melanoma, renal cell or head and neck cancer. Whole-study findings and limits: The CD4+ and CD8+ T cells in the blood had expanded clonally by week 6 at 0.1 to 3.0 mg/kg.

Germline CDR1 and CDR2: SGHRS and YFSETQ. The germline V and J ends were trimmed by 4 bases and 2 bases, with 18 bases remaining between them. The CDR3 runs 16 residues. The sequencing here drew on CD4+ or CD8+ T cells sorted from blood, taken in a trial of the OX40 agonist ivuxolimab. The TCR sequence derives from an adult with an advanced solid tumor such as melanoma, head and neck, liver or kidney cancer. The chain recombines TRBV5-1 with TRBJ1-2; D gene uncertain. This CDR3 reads CASSPPGGPANYGYTF. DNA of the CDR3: TGCGCCAGCAGCCCCCCGGGCGGGCCAGCGAACTATGGCTACACCTTC. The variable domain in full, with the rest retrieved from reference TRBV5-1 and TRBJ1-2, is KAGVTQTPRYLIKTRGQQVTLSCSPISGHRSVSWYQQTPGQGLQFLFEYFSETQRNKGNFPGRFSGRQFSNSRSEMNVSTLELGDSALYLCASSPPGGPANYGYTFGSGTRLTVV.